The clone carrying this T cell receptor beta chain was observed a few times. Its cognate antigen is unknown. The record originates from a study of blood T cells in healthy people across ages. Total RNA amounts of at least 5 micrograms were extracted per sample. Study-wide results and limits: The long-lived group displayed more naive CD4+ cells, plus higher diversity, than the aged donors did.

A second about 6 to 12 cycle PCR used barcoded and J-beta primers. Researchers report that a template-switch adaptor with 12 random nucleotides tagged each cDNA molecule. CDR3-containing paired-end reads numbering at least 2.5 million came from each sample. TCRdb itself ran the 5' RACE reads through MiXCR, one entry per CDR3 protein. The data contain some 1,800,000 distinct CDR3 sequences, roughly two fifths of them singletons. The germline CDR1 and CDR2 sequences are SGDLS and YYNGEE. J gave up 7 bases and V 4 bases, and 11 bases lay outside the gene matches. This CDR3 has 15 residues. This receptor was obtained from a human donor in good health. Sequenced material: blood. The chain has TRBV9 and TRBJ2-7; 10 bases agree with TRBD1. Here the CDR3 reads CASSLTGTGAEEQYF. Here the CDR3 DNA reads TGTGCCAGCAGCCTCACGGGGACAGGGGCGGAAGAGCAGTACTTC.